A selection of T cell receptor beta chains follows, all from one sample in a study of CD8 T cells in Susac syndrome. TCRdb independently ran MiXCR on the immunoSEQ multiplex PCR reads; one entry per CDR3 protein. The sample lists a few hundred thousand distinct CDR3 sequences, approximately 92% occurring once. Specimen: CD4+ T cells from PBMCs. These receptors originate from a human donor with multiple sclerosis. CDR3s include the opening cysteine and the closing phenylalanine or tryptophan. D genes are given only for firm matches. Not every row has a clone size; where given, it reads once, few, many or a size class.

clone_size,d_call,v_call,j_call,cdr3_nt,cdr3_aa
NA,TRBD2,TRBV20-1,TRBJ2-1,TGCAGTGCTGTTCCCGGGACTAGCGCATACAATGAGCAGTTCTTC,CSAVPGTSAYNEQFF
NA,NA,TRBV7-9,TRBJ2-3,TGTGCCAGCAGCCGGGACACCTATAGCACAGATACGCAGTATTTT,CASSRDTYSTDTQYF
NA,NA,TRBV15,TRBJ2-2,TGTGCCACCAGCACAAACTGGCGGGACACCGGGGAGCTGTTTTTT,CATSTNWRDTGELFF
NA,NA,TRBV7-2,TRBJ2-5,TGTGCCAGCAGCCCCTCGGGACTTCAAGAGACCCAGTACTTC,CASSPSGLQETQYF
NA,NA,TRBV18,TRBJ2-7,TGTGCCAGCTCACCACTAAGTCGGGGGTCTAGGGACGAGCAGTACTTC,CASSPLSRGSRDEQYF
once,NA,TRBV12-3/TRBV12-4,TRBJ2-7,TGTGCCAGCAGGAAGGACAGCTCCTACGAGCAGTACTTC,CASRKDSSYEQYF
NA,NA,TRBV15,TRBJ2-1,TGTGCCACCAGCAGAGCACGGGGGAGAAGCTCCTACAATGAGCAGTTCTTC,CATSRARGRSSYNEQFF
NA,NA,TRBV27,TRBJ2-1,TGTGCCAGCAGTGCGTCTCCGCCCAGAGACAATGAGCAGTTCTTC,CASSASPPRDNEQFF
NA,TRBD1,TRBV30,TRBJ1-1,TGTGCCGGGTATCGGGACAGGGGCACTGAAGCTTTCTTT,CAGYRDRGTEAFF
NA,TRBD2,TRBV12-3/TRBV12-4,TRBJ2-3,TGTGCCAGCAGTTTAGGTACGGCAGCGGGAAGAGATACGCAGTATTTT,CASSLGTAAGRDTQYF
NA,TRBD2,TRBV28,TRBJ2-3,TGTGCCAGCACGAGCGGGGGCCTCTATAAACAACGCACAGATACGCAGTATTTT,CASTSGGLYKQRTDTQYF
NA,NA,TRBV23-1,TRBJ2-2,TGCGCCAGCAGTCACGGGACTCCCGGGGAGCTGTTTTTT,CASSHGTPGELFF
NA,NA,TRBV7-3,TRBJ2-2,TGTGCCAGCAGCTCAGGCGGGCGGCCGGGAGTAACCGGGGAGCTGTTTTTT,CASSSGGRPGVTGELFF
NA,NA,TRBV7-6,TRBJ1-4,TGTGCCAGCAGCGGAGACCCAGGGAGCCCCCCGGGTACTAATGAAAAACTGTTTTTT,CASSGDPGSPPGTNEKLFF
NA,TRBD1,TRBV19,TRBJ2-7,TGTGCCAGTAGTACCAGACAGGGAACCTACGAGCAGTACTTC,CASSTRQGTYEQYF
NA,NA,TRBV5-1,TRBJ2-7,TGCGCCAGCAGCTTTAATTTCGGCTACGAGCAGTACTTC,CASSFNFGYEQYF
NA,NA,TRBV20-1,TRBJ2-5,TGCAGTGCAGCCCCGGGAGAGACCCAGTACTTC,CSAAPGETQYF
NA,NA,TRBV12-3/TRBV12-4,TRBJ1-5,TGTGCCAGCATGGTCCGGGGCACCAATCAGCCCCAGCATTTT,CASMVRGTNQPQHF
once,TRBD1,TRBV28,TRBJ1-6,TGTGCCAGCAATCGGGACAGCCATAATTCACCCCTCCACTTT,CASNRDSHNSPLHF
NA,TRBD1,TRBV23-1,TRBJ1-4,TGCGCCAGCGCGCCCAATGGGGCACAGGGGGCCCATATGGGTGAAAAACTGTTTTTT,CASAPNGAQGAHMGEKLFF
NA,NA,TRBV12-3/TRBV12-4,TRBJ1-1,TGTGCCAGCAGGGTGGACAGTGACACTGAAGCTTTCTTT,CASRVDSDTEAFF
NA,TRBD2,TRBV6-6,TRBJ2-3,TGTGCCAGCAGGAACTCGACTAGCGGGACGTCGGATACGCAGTATTTT,CASRNSTSGTSDTQYF
NA,NA,TRBV28,TRBJ2-5,TGTGCCAGCATCCCGGGGGGCCCGAGGCAGACCCAGTACTTC,CASIPGGPRQTQYF
NA,TRBD1,TRBV19,TRBJ1-2,TGTGCCAGTAGTAACCAGGGGGCGCCTAACTATGGCTACACCTTC,CASSNQGAPNYGYTF
NA,TRBD2,TRBV18,TRBJ2-1,TGTGCCAGCTCTCGGACTAGCGGGGGGCGCAATGAGCAGTTCTTC,CASSRTSGGRNEQFF
NA,NA,TRBV11-1,TRBJ2-2,TGTGCCAGCAGCTTACTAATGGGCACCGGGGAGCTGTTTTTT,CASSLLMGTGELFF
NA,NA,TRBV20-1,TRBJ2-5,TGCAGTGCCAGAAGGACAGAGCTTCAAGAGACCCAGTACTTC,CSARRTELQETQYF
NA,NA,TRBV30,TRBJ1-5,TGTGCCTGGGGGGAAAACCAGGGCTATCAGCCCCAGCATTTT,CAWGENQGYQPQHF
NA,NA,TRBV20-1,TRBJ2-5,TGCAGTGCTATAGGCGCAAGGGGAGAGACCCAGTACTTC,CSAIGARGETQYF
NA,NA,TRBV20-1,TRBJ2-5,TGCAGTGCTAGAGACCCAGGGAAGGGTCTTGGGGAGACCCAGTACTTC,CSARDPGKGLGETQYF
NA,TRBD2,TRBV3-1,TRBJ2-7,TGTGCCAGCAGCTCCAGCGGGGGGGCCAACGAGCAGTACTTC,CASSSSGGANEQYF
NA,TRBD2,TRBV5-4,TRBJ2-1,TGTGCCAGCAGCTTTAGGACTAGCGTCAATGAGCAGTTCTTC,CASSFRTSVNEQFF
NA,NA,TRBV9,TRBJ1-2,TGTGCCAGCAGCGCCACCCTCAACTATGGCTACACCTTC,CASSATLNYGYTF
NA,TRBD2,TRBV19,TRBJ2-1,TGTGCCAGTAGTATAAGTGGGAGGGCAGCGAATGAGCAGTTCTTC,CASSISGRAANEQFF
once,NA,TRBV28,TRBJ1-2,TGTGCCAGCAGTTACCCCCTTCGGACTAACTATGGCTACACCTTC,CASSYPLRTNYGYTF
NA,NA,TRBV2,TRBJ1-1,TGTGCCAGCAGAGGGACGAGGTCCCCTGGGAACACTGAAGCTTTCTTT,CASRGTRSPGNTEAFF
NA,NA,TRBV5-1,TRBJ1-4,TGCGCCAGCAGCTGGGGAGGGGAAAAACTGTTTTTT,CASSWGGEKLFF
NA,NA,TRBV28,TRBJ1-5,TGTGCCAGCAGTCCCAGGTCCTGGGGGAACAATCAGCCCCAGCATTTT,CASSPRSWGNNQPQHF
NA,NA,TRBV6-6,TRBJ2-7,TGTGCCAGCACAGGGGGGGGCTACGAGCAGTACTTC,CASTGGGYEQYF
NA,TRBD1,TRBV4-1,TRBJ1-5,TGCGCCAGCAGCCACGACAGGGGCCAGGGCAATCAGCCCCAGCATTTT,CASSHDRGQGNQPQHF
NA,NA,TRBV2,TRBJ2-2,TGTGCCAGCAGCTTCACGACCGCGAACACCGGGGAGCTGTTTTTT,CASSFTTANTGELFF
NA,NA,TRBV29-1,TRBJ1-4,TGCAGCGTTGAAGCGGGGCCAGGGCGGGAAAAACTGTTTTTT,CSVEAGPGREKLFF
NA,NA,TRBV29-1,TRBJ1-5,TGCAGCGTGGTGGACAGCAATAGCAATCAGCCCCAGCATTTT,CSVVDSNSNQPQHF
NA,NA,TRBV19,TRBJ1-2,TGTGCCAGTAGTATCCTGGGCCGGCATGGCTACACCTTC,CASSILGRHGYTF
NA,TRBD1,TRBV12-3/TRBV12-4,TRBJ1-1,TGTGCCAGCAGAATAGGGGGCCTTATGAACACTGAAGCTTTCTTT,CASRIGGLMNTEAFF
NA,TRBD1,TRBV5-1,TRBJ1-2,TGCGCCAGCAGCACCGCCGGGACAGGGTTTAACTATGGCTACACCTTC,CASSTAGTGFNYGYTF
NA,NA,TRBV7-6,TRBJ1-2,TGTGCCAGCAGCTTATTGGGCGGCGAGAGGGGCTACACCTTC,CASSLLGGERGYTF
NA,NA,TRBV27,TRBJ1-5,TGTGCCAGCAGTGCACGCGGGCGGCCCCAGCATTTT,CASSARGRPQHF
NA,TRBD1,TRBV13,TRBJ2-3,TGTGCCAGCAGCTCCCGACAGGGATACACAGATACGCAGTATTTT,CASSSRQGYTDTQYF
NA,NA,TRBV30,TRBJ1-2,TGTGCCTGGAGTGAAGGTGCCCTTAACTATGGCTACACCTTC,CAWSEGALNYGYTF